The T cell receptor beta chain under discussion was sequenced for a study of blood T cells in healthy people across ages. This clonotype showed up just a few times. Donation came from healthy Caucasian individuals in Russia who were aged 6 to 90. A minimum of 6 million PBMCs was isolated per sample. A second PCR of 7 to 11 cycles used a sample-barcoded 5' primer and a J-beta primer mix. All cDNA molecules were each tagged by a template-switch adaptor with 12 random nucleotides. In TCRdb, the 5' RACE reads were re-called with MiXCR into one record per CDR3 protein. The top ten hold 23% of the sample, which has around 2 million distinct CDR3 sequences, about two fifths seen once. CDR3 length: 16 residues. The J segment lost 11 bases and the V segment lost 2 bases, leaving 16 bases of the junction unmatched.

The specimen sequenced was blood. The chain recombines TRBV12-3 or TRBV12-4 with TRBJ1-1; TRBD1 matches 8 bases. The TCR sequence derives from a human donor in good health. This chain's CDR3 is CASSLRFRTGPPQAFF. CDR3 DNA: TGTGCCAGCAGTTTACGTTTTCGGACAGGGCCACCGCAGGCTTTCTTT.